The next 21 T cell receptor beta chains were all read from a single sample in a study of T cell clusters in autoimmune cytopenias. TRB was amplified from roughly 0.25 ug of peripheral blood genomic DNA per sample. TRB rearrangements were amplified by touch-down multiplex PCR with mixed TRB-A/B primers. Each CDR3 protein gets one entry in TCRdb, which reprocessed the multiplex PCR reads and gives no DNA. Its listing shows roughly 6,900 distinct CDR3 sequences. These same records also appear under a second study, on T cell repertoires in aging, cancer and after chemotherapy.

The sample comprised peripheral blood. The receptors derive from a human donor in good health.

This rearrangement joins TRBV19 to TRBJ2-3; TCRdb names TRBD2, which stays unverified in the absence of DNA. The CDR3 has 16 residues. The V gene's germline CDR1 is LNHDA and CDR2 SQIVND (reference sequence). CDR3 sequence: CASRDLLAGTSDTQYF. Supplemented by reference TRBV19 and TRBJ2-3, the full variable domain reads DGGITQSPKYLFRKEGQNVTLSCEQNLNHDAMYWYRQDPGQGLRLIYYSQIVNDFQKGDIAEGYSVSREKKESFPLTVTSAQKNPTAFYLCASRDLLAGTSDTQYFGPGTRLTVL.

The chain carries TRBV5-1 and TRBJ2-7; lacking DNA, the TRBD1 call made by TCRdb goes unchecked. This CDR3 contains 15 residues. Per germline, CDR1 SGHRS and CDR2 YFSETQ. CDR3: CASNEGGGISDEQYF. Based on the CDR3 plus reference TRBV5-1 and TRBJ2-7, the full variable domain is KAGVTQTPRYLIKTRGQQVTLSCSPISGHRSVSWYQQTPGQGLQFLFEYFSETQRNKGNFPGRFSGRQFSNSRSEMNVSTLELGDSALYLCASNEGGGISDEQYFGPGTRLTVT.

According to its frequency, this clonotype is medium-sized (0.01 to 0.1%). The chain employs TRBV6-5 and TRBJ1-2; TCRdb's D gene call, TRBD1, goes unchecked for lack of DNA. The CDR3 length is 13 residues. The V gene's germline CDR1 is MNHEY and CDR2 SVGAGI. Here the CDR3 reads CASSTGDTYGYTF.

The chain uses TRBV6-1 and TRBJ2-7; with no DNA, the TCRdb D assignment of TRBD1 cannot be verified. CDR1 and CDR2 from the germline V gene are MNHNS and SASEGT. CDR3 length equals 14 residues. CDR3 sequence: CASRKLDRGSEQYF.

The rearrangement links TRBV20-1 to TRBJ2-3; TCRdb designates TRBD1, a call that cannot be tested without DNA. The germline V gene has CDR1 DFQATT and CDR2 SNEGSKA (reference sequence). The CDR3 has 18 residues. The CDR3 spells CSARGRNRDGARADTQYF.

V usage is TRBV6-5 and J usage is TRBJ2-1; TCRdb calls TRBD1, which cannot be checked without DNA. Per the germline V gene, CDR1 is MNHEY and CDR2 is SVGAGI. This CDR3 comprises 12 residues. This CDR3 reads CASTEGGPRQFF.

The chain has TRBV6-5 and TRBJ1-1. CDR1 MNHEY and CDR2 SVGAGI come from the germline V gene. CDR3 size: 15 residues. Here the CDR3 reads CASSLLGLMNTEAFF.

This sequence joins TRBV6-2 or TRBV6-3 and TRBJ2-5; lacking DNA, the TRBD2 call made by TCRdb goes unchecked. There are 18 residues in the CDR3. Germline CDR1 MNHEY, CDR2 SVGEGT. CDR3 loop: CASSSQGLAGGQGETQYF.

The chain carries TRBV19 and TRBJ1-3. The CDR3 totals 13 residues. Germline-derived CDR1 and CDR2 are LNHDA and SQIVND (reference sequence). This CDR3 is CASSIGNGNTIYF.

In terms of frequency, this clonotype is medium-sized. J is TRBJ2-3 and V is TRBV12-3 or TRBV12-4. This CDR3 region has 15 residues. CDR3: CASSLSSSGADTQYF.

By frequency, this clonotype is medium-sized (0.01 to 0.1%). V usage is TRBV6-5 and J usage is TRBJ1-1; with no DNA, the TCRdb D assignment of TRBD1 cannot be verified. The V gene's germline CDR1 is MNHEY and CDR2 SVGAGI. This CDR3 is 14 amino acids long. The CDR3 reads CASRIDRGYTEAFF.

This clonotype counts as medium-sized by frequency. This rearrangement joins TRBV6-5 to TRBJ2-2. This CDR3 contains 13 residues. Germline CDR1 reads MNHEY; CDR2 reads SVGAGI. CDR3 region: CASSRTVAGELFF.

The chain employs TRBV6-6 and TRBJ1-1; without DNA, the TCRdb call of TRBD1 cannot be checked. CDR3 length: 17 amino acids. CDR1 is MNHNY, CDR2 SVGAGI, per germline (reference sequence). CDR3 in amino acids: CASSYNLGTGQNTEAFF.

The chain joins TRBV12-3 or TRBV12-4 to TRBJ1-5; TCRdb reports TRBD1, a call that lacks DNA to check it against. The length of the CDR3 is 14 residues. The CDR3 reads CASSFGTVDQPQHF.

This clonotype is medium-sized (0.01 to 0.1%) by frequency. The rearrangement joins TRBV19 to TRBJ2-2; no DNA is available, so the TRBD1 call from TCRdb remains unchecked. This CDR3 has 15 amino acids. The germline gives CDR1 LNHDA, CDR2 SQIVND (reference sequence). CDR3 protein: CASTLGPSNTGELFF.

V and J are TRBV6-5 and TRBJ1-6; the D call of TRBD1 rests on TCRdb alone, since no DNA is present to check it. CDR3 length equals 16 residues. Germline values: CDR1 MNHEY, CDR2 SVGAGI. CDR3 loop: CASSEQASSYNSPLHF.

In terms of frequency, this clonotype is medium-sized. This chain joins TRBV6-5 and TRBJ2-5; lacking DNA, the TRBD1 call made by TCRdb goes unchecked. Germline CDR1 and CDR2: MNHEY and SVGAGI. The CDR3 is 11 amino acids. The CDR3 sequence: CASSWGETQYF.

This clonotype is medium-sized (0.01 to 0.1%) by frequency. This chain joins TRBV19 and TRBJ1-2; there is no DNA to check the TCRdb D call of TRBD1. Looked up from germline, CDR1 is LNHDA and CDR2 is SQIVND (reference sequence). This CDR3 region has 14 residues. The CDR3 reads CASSQKQGAYGYTF.

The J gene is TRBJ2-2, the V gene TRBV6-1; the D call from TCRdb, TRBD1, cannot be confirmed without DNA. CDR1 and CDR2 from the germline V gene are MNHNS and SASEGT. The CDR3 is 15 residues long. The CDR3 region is CASSARGEGTGELFF.

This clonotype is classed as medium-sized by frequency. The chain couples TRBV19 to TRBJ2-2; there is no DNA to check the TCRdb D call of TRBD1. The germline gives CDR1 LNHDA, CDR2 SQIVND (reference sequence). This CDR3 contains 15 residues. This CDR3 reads CASSIMGADTGELFF.

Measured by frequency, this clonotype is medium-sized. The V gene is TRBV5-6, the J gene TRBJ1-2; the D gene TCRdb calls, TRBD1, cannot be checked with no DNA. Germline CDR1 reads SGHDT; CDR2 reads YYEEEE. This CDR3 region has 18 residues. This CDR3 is CASSLGPHMAGTVYGYTF.